This T cell receptor beta chain comes out of a study of blood T cell repertoires in COVID-19 (dated by TCRdb to about 2020). Concerning the study at large: Collaborator samples came from the United States, Italy and Spain and covered acute and convalescent phases of COVID-19. Where available, HLA class I and class II types were taken from metadata supplied by the sample provider and were not determined by assay-based typing. Deeply sampled blood TCRbeta repertoires from subjects exposed to, actively infected with, or recovered from COVID-19 were included in the dataset. The repertoires were released in a freely available public database intended as a resource for research on the immune response to SARS-CoV-2. Samples were obtained from the ongoing ImmuneRACE study (first 160 participants) and from over 1,000 subjects provided by 6 global collaborators. The prospective study material was composed of cDNA or gDNA derived from T cells, B-cell-depleted T cells, or PBMCs. A de-identified subject ID, COVID-19 status, age in years and sex were almost always included in the sample metadata. What the work shows at the level of the full study, not this receptor alone: The quantity of clinical and demographic metadata differed by source and by participant and was supplied without curation.

The sample holds one count of this clone. The specificity of this receptor is unknown. No per-base quality is available; no much larger clone lies one base away. TCRbeta CDR3 regions were amplified from genomic DNA by means of the immunoSEQ Assay, a bias-controlled multiplex PCR. The published analysis was carried out like this. The number of nucleated cells in each sample was estimated by amplification of reference gene primers within the assay. To quantify the absolute abundance of each unique TCRbeta CDR3 rearrangement, sequence reads were collapsed and filtered. Productive Simpson clonality was computed per sample as the square root of Simpson's diversity index over productive rearrangements. TCRdb re-hosts the immuneACCESS table, in-frame sequences only. Its copies lack some clones; in the studies checked, an unresolved V gene accounts for under half of them, and the cause for the rest is not known. V and J calls and clone size are those listed in that table; D and trimming were worked out from the DNA. In all, the sample holds 95,000 to 110,000 clones, and about 80% of those were seen once. 26% of the sample goes to the ten largest clones.

Each collaborating institution followed its own protocols to collect whole blood in K2EDTA tubes. For TCRbeta analysis, collaborators shipped samples in one of three forms: frozen whole blood, isolated PBMCs, or DNA extracted from either of those sample types. The CDR3 sequence holds 13 residues, the cysteine and phenylalanine included. Just the 39-base CDR3 DNA is kept, in frame starting at base 1. V gives up 3 bases and J gives up 7 bases, and the segment between their germline ends measures 10 bases. As encoded in the germline V gene, CDR1 is SGHAT while CDR2 is FQNNGV. The clonotype was recovered from a man aged 60 to 69 with acute or convalescent COVID-19. Recombination joined TRBV11-2 with TRBJ2-1, with a tentative D gene TRBD2 over 5 matching bases. Sequencing used peripheral blood. Here is the DNA: TGTGCCAGCAGCTTTGGGAGAACGAATGAGCAGTTCTTC. Its coded protein is CASSFGRTNEQFF.